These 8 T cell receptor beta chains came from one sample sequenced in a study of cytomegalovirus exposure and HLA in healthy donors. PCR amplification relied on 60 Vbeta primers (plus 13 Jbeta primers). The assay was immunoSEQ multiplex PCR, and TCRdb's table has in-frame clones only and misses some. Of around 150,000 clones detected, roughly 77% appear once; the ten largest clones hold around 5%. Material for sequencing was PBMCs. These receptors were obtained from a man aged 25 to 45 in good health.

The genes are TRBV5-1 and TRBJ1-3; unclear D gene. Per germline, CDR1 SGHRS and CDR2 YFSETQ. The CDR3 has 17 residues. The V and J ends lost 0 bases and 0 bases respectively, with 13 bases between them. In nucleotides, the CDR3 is TGCGCCAGCAGCTTGGGGAGGATGGCAGACTCTGGAAACACCATATATTTT. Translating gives CASSLGRMADSGNTIYF.

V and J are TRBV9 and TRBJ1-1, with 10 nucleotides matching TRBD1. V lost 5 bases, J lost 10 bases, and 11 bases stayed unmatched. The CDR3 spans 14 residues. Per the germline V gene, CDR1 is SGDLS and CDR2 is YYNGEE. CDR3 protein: CASSPNRDRGVAFF. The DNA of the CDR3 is TGTGCCAGCAGTCCTAACCGGGACAGGGGTGTAGCTTTCTTT.

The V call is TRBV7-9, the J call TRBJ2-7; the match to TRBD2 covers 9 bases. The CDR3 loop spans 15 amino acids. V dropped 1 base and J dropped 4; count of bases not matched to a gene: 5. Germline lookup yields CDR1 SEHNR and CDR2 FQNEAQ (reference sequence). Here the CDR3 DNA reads TGTGCCAGCAGCTTAGTAGGCGGGAGGGGTTACGAGCAGTACTTC. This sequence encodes CASSLVGGRGYEQYF.

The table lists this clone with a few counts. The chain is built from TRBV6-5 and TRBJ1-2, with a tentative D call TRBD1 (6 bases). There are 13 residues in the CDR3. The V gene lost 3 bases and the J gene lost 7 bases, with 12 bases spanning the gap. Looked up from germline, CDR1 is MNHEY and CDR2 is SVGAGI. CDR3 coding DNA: TGTGCCAGCAGTTATACAGGGTCTAGTGGCTACACCTTC. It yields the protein CASSYTGSSGYTF.

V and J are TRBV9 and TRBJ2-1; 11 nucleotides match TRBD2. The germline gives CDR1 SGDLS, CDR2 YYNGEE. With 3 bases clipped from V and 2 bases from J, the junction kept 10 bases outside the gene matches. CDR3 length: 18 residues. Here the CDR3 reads CASSELAGVALPYNEQFF. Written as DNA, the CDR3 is TGTGCCAGCAGCGAACTAGCGGGAGTGGCATTGCCCTACAATGAGCAGTTCTTC.

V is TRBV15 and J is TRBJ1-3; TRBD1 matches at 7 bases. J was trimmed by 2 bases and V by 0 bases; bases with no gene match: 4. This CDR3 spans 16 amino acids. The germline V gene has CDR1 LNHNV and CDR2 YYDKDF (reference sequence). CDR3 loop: CATSRDPGQAGNTIYF. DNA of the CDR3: TGTGCCACCAGCAGAGATCCAGGACAGGCTGGAAACACCATATATTTT.

The CDR3 DNA sequence: TGTGCCAGCAGCTTAGTTCCTAGCGGGACTTCCTACAATGAGCAGTTCTTC. It codes for CASSLVPSGTSYNEQFF. This chain uses TRBV7-9 with TRBJ2-1; 9 bases are a match to TRBD2. This CDR3 region has 17 residues. In germline, CDR1 is SEHNR, CDR2 FQNEAQ (reference sequence). J was trimmed by 1 base and V by 1 base; bases with no gene match: 5.

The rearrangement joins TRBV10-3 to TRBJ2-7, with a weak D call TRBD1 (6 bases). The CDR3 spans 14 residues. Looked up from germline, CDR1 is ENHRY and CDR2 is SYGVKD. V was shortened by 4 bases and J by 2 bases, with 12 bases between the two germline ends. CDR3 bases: TGTGCCATCAGTGGAGTGGACAGCCCCTACGAGCAGTACTTC. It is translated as CAISGVDSPYEQYF.